In this sample, the clone carrying this T cell receptor (beta chain) turned up once. The sample comes from a study of blood T cell repertoires in COVID-19. About the research overall: Nucleic acid was either cDNA or gDNA, and it came from T cells, B-cell-depleted T cells, or PBMCs.

TCRdb keeps only in-frame clones here, not all; method: immunoSEQ multiplex PCR. In the table there are approximately 250,000 clones, roughly 90% of which are singletons. Sequencing was carried out using peripheral blood. This receptor was taken from a man aged 25 to 40 who had recovered from COVID-19.

CDR3 amino acids: CASVPAGGGTQYF. CDR3 in DNA: TGTGCCAGCGTCCCGGCGGGGGGTGGTACGCAGTATTTT. V usage is TRBV6-5 and J usage is TRBJ2-3; 8 nucleotides agree with TRBD2. Per germline, CDR1 MNHEY and CDR2 SVGAGI. The CDR3 length is 13 residues. J gave up 8 bases and V 8 bases, and 9 bases lay outside the gene matches.